This entry is about one TCR beta chain. Its target is unknown. The table came from immunoSEQ multiplex PCR; TCRdb's copy has only in-frame clones and leaves some out. The sample has approximately 180,000 clones; 90% are singletons. V lost 8 bases and J 2 bases, leaving 16 bases between the germline ends. Germline V gives CDR1 LGHDT, CDR2 YNNKEL (reference sequence). CDR3 length: 14 residues. This specimen belongs to a study of T cell responses to AZD1222 COVID-19 vaccine. Overall study results and limits: Among AZD1222 vaccinees, only six were seropositive at baseline. Possibly, clonal diversity was underestimated; donors were largely white British and included more females. Repertoires were sampled only after the peak T cell response. At 160-218 and 743-854, vaccine-associated CD4 TCRs were dominant, and they spanned spike.

The chain joins TRBV3-1 (or the pseudogene TRBV3-2) to TRBJ2-7, with D uncertain. The source material was peripheral blood, sampled 28 days after the second dose of the MenACWY control vaccine. The TCR originated in an adult who received the MenACWY meningococcal vaccine as a control. In nucleotides, the CDR3 is TGTGCCAGCCAAAAGTTGTACCCTACCTACGAGCAGTACTTC. Its translation: CASQKLYPTYEQYF.